This is a list of T cell receptor beta chains from one sample in a study of blood T cell repertoires in COVID-19. Produced via immunoSEQ multiplex PCR; TCRdb's table is partial and in-frame only. This sample has fewer than 100,000 clones, with 75% to 90% found just once. The source material was peripheral blood. These receptors originate from a man aged 55 to 70 with acute or convalescent COVID-19. Each CDR3 is given with its conserved first and last residue. The order of the fields is D gene, V gene, J gene, clone size, CDR3 DNA, CDR3 protein. A D gene is named only where the DNA matches it firmly. A clone size is listed for some rows: how often the clone was seen (once, few, many), or a class if it is expanded.

-	TRBV18	TRBJ1-2	-	TGTGCCAGCTCACCACAGGGGATGCGTGGCTACACCTTC	CASSPQGMRGYTF
-	TRBV7-2	TRBJ1-5	-	TGTGCCAGCAGCTTTGGACAACTCAATCAGCCCCAGCATTTT	CASSFGQLNQPQHF
-	TRBV28	TRBJ1-4	-	TGTGCCAGCACCCCCGGGGGGTCAACTAATGAAAAACTGTTTTTT	CASTPGGSTNEKLFF
TRBD1	TRBV5-1	TRBJ1-6	-	TGCGCCAGCAGCCAGGACAGGAATAATTCACCCCTCCACTTT	CASSQDRNNSPLHF
-	TRBV20-1	TRBJ1-2	-	TGCAGTGCTCCAGGGAATGGCTACACCTTC	CSAPGNGYTF
-	TRBV12-3/TRBV12-4	TRBJ1-3	-	TGTGCCAGCAGTTCCCACTCCAACACCATATATTTT	CASSSHSNTIYF
TRBD1	TRBV6-5	TRBJ1-2	-	TGTGCCAGCAGTTACGCCGGGACAGGGAACGGCTACACCTTC	CASSYAGTGNGYTF
TRBD2	TRBV7-6	TRBJ2-3	once	TGTGCCAGCACTTCGGGGGGGGTTCGAGATACGCAGTATTTT	CASTSGGVRDTQYF
-	TRBV5-1	TRBJ1-3	-	TGCGCCAGCAGCTTGGGGGTGGCAACAGCTTACTCTGGAAACACCATATATTTT	CASSLGVATAYSGNTIYF
-	TRBV6-1	TRBJ1-1	-	TGTGCCAGCAGTGATTCAGTAACAGCTCGAGAAGCTTTCTTT	CASSDSVTAREAFF
-	TRBV5-1	TRBJ2-6	-	TGCGCCAGCAGCTTGTCCCGCAGGGGGGCAGGCGGGGCCAACGTCCTGACTTTC	CASSLSRRGAGGANVLTF
TRBD2	TRBV3-1/TRBV3-2	TRBJ2-1	once	TGTGCCAGCAGCCAAGGGCGACTAGCGGGCCTTGTCTTC	CASSQGRLAGLVF
TRBD2	TRBV5-1	TRBJ2-3	-	TGCGCCAGCAGCCCGGATGAGCGGGAGGGCCAGACAGATACGCAGTATTTT	CASSPDEREGQTDTQYF
-	TRBV10-3	TRBJ1-2	-	TGTGCCATCAGTGACACTCGGCTAACTAATGGCTACACCTTC	CAISDTRLTNGYTF
-	TRBV18	TRBJ1-2	-	TGTGCCAGCTCACCGGACATGTTGGGCTACACCTTC	CASSPDMLGYTF
-	TRBV16	TRBJ1-1	-	TGTGCCAGCAGCCAATGGGGACAAGTGAACACTGAAGCTTTCTTT	CASSQWGQVNTEAFF
-	TRBV30	TRBJ1-2	-	TGTGCCTCGACTGAAACAAACCGGGGAATAGGTGGCTACACCTTC	CASTETNRGIGGYTF
TRBD2	TRBV9	TRBJ2-3	-	TGTGCCAGCAGCTCCCGGGACTACACAGATACGCAGTATTTT	CASSSRDYTDTQYF
-	TRBV6-4	TRBJ2-2	few	TGTGCCAGCAGTGACTCCCCGGGTACCGGGGAGCTGTTTTTT	CASSDSPGTGELFF
TRBD1	TRBV15	TRBJ2-7	-	TGTGCCACCAGCAGAAGGGACAGGGCCTACGAGCAGTACTTC	CATSRRDRAYEQYF
-	TRBV9	TRBJ1-4	-	TGTGCCAGCAGCGCCCGCCCGGCGGGTGAAAAACTGTTTTTT	CASSARPAGEKLFF
TRBD2	TRBV5-1	TRBJ2-1	-	TGCGCCAGCAGCTCCAGCGGGAGTTACGAGCAGTTCTTC	CASSSSGSYEQFF
-	TRBV7-6	TRBJ2-5	-	TGTGCCAGCAGCCGACCGGGGAGAGAGACCCAGTACTTC	CASSRPGRETQYF
TRBD1	TRBV19	TRBJ2-5	few	TGTGCCAGTAGTACCACCGGGACAGGGTCAGAGACCCAGTACTTC	CASSTTGTGSETQYF
TRBD2	TRBV30	TRBJ2-2	-	TGTGCCTGGACTTTACCGGGACTAGCGGGGCCCCGGGGCACCGGGGAGCTGTTTTTT	CAWTLPGLAGPRGTGELFF
-	TRBV19	TRBJ2-5	-	TGTGCCAGTAGTCCGACAGCTTTTCACGAGACCCAGTACTTC	CASSPTAFHETQYF
-	TRBV5-1	TRBJ2-2	-	TGCGCCAGCAGCGAGTTGGGGGAGCTGTTTTTT	CASSELGELFF
-	TRBV30	TRBJ1-2	-	TGTGCCTGGAGTGTAACCCTCCCCGGGCAGGGTGGCTACACCTTC	CAWSVTLPGQGGYTF
-	TRBV10-1	TRBJ2-7	-	TGCGCCAGCAGTGAGACACGCGGAGTCTCCTACGAGCGGTACTTC	CASSETRGVSYERYF
TRBD2	TRBV5-1	TRBJ2-7	few	TGCGCCAGCAGCTTCGGGACTAGGAGCGAGCAGTACTTC	CASSFGTRSEQYF
-	TRBV27	TRBJ2-6	-	TGTGCCAGCAGTGACAGGATTGCTGGGGCCAACGTCCTGACTTTC	CASSDRIAGANVLTF
-	TRBV10-1	TRBJ2-3	few	TGCGCCAGCAGTGGTTTGGAGGATACGCAGTATTTT	CASSGLEDTQYF
TRBD1	TRBV6-5	TRBJ2-5	-	TGTGCCAGCAGTAATGACAGGGCGGAGACCCAGTACTTC	CASSNDRAETQYF
-	TRBV5-1	TRBJ2-2	-	TGCGCCAGCAGTCGCACCGGGACACAGAACACCGGGGAGCTGTTTTTT	CASSRTGTQNTGELFF
-	TRBV27	TRBJ1-1	-	TGTGCCAGCAGTTTATCGCTCCTAAGTGAAGCTTTCTTT	CASSLSLLSEAFF
-	TRBV5-6	TRBJ1-1	-	TGTGCCAGCAGCGTAGCGGGGCGCCCCAACACTGAAGCTTTCTTT	CASSVAGRPNTEAFF
TRBD1	TRBV5-1	TRBJ1-6	-	TGCGCCAGCAGGATAGGGACAGGGGATTATTCACCCCTCCACTTT	CASRIGTGDYSPLHF
TRBD1	TRBV5-6	TRBJ2-7	-	TGTGCCAGCAGCTTCGGACAGGCCGACGAGCAGTACTTC	CASSFGQADEQYF
-	TRBV3-1/TRBV3-2	TRBJ2-1	-	TGTGCCAGCAGCCCGTATAGCGGTTACCACAATGAGCAGTTCTTC	CASSPYSGYHNEQFF
-	TRBV7-2	TRBJ1-3	-	TGTGCCAGCAGCTTACCGGGAGGGGGCTCTGGAAACACCATATATTTT	CASSLPGGGSGNTIYF
-	TRBV5-1	TRBJ2-2	once	TGCGCCAGCAGCCCAAAGGGACACAAAAACACCGGGGAGCTGTTTTTT	CASSPKGHKNTGELFF
TRBD1	TRBV2	TRBJ1-4	-	TGTGCCAGCAGTGAACGACAGGGGATTGGAAAACTGTTTTTT	CASSERQGIGKLFF
TRBD1	TRBV14	TRBJ2-5	-	TGTGCCAGCAGCCCCCAAGTTGGCAGGGGGCCAGGGGAGACCCAGTACTTC	CASSPQVGRGPGETQYF
TRBD1	TRBV15	TRBJ1-1	-	TGTGCCACCAGCAGAGGGGCTGACAGGGGTGGCACTGAAGCTTTCTTT	CATSRGADRGGTEAFF
-	TRBV30	TRBJ1-1	-	TGTGCCTGGAGACCACTTGGGGCCCTGAACACTGAAGCTTTCTTT	CAWRPLGALNTEAFF
-	TRBV2	TRBJ2-7	-	TGTGCCAGCAAGACAGGCCTGGTCGAGCAGTACTTC	CASKTGLVEQYF
-	TRBV18	TRBJ1-3	-	TGTGCCAGCTCACCTTTATACCGACAGGCCGACTCTGGAAACACCATATATTTT	CASSPLYRQADSGNTIYF
TRBD1	TRBV5-6	TRBJ2-7	-	TGTGCCAGCAGCTTACGCAGACAGGGGGCCCACGAGCAGTACTTC	CASSLRRQGAHEQYF
-	TRBV2	TRBJ1-5	-	TGTGCCAGCAGTGAAACGGGGGGTCCGAATCAGCCCCAGCATTTT	CASSETGGPNQPQHF
-	TRBV11-1	TRBJ2-3	-	TGTGCCAGCAGCAACTACAGGACAGATACGCAGTATTTT	CASSNYRTDTQYF
TRBD1	TRBV7-2	TRBJ1-4	-	TGTGCCAGCAGCTCCACCTCGGGACAGGGGAGGGGAAAACTGTTTTTT	CASSSTSGQGRGKLFF
TRBD2	TRBV27	TRBJ2-1	-	TGTGCCAGCAGTTTAATCGCGCGGACTAGCGGCATGTACAATGAGCAGTTCTTC	CASSLIARTSGMYNEQFF
TRBD1	TRBV27	TRBJ1-5	-	TGTGCCAGCAGTTTATCGGGGACAGGGGGTGGGAAGGGCAATCAGCCCCAGCATTTT	CASSLSGTGGGKGNQPQHF
-	TRBV5-7	TRBJ1-2	-	TGTGCCAGCAGCTTGGGCAACACAAGCTATGGCTACACCTTC	CASSLGNTSYGYTF
-	TRBV3-1/TRBV3-2	TRBJ1-1	-	TGTGCCAGCAGCCAAAATTTCGCAGGGAACACTGAAGCTTTCTTT	CASSQNFAGNTEAFF
TRBD1	TRBV10-1	TRBJ1-2	-	TGCGCCAGCACCGAAAAAAGGGACAGGAGGTACGGCTACACCTTC	CASTEKRDRRYGYTF
TRBD2	TRBV6-5	TRBJ2-1	-	TGTGCCAGCAGTTACCTAGCGGGGGGGTCCTACAATGAGCAGTTCTTC	CASSYLAGGSYNEQFF
-	TRBV29-1	TRBJ1-2	-	TGCAGCGTCCCTCTGGGAGGGGTTGACTATGGCTACACCTTC	CSVPLGGVDYGYTF
TRBD1	TRBV29-1	TRBJ1-5	-	TGCAGCGTTTTGGACAGGGTTGGGCAGCCCCAGCATTTT	CSVLDRVGQPQHF
-	TRBV5-1	TRBJ2-7	-	TGCGCCAGCAGCTTGACAGGGTACAGGGAGCAGTACTTC	CASSLTGYREQYF